This is a list of T cell receptor beta chains from one sample in a study of T cells in Graves' hyperthyroidism and ophthalmopathy. Via MiXCR, TCRdb re-called the multiplex PCR reads, giving one row per CDR3 protein. Here the sample spans hundreds of thousands of distinct CDR3 sequences, roughly 20% being singletons. Material: blood. The receptors originated from a man aged 30 to 45 with Graves' ophthalmopathy. The CDR3 runs from the conserved cysteine through the conserved F or W.

CDR3aa | v_gene
CATSGQGRTGELFF | TRBV24-1
CSASGRARETQYF | TRBV20-1
CASSLGTGFAGELFF | TRBV11-2
CASIGVRKNTEAFF | TRBV19
CASSELRDRYDQPQHF | TRBV2
CASSYRYQTYEQYF | TRBV6-9
CAWSPGGWEQFF | TRBV30
CASSQPGGGRGSEQYF | TRBV13
CASTPKAQETQYF | TRBV7-2
CASSPFGTASGNTIYF | TRBV12-3/TRBV12-4
CSARAASPKETQYF | TRBV20-1
CASSDTPGGPPTDTQYF | TRBV12-3/TRBV12-4
CASSPQGGSTTYGYTF | TRBV28
CASSRLIGGASGANVLTF | TRBV27
CASSLYAGRGNEQFF | TRBV5-5
CASSLVPSWWARRETQYF | TRBV11-2
CASSPRSGEYEKLFF | TRBV18
CATSDPSKDGYTF | TRBV24-1
CASSEKDGTNTEAFF | TRBV2
CASRDSRGTGYTF | TRBV6-1
CASSRDRTSGGETQYF | TRBV5-1
CASSLAWDRGNTIYF | TRBV7-3
CSVEDLWDREWGDTQYF | TRBV29-1
CASSYSKYEWDSRTRGELFF | TRBV6-2/TRBV6-3
CASSPAGPSAYEQYF | TRBV28
CASSSWGQGMRETQYF | TRBV11-2
CASSGTRGSYEQYF | TRBV7-8
CSARRERDFF | TRBV20-1
CSAHPGGSRNGETQYF | TRBV20-1
CASSQVGGYTLSYEQYF | TRBV3-1
CSARDHNREPSYEQYF | TRBV20-1
CASNYGTRRSEQYF | TRBV7-2
CASSTGTFYQPQHF | TRBV19
CACQIQGEKQDEQYF | TRBV30
CASSLVGRAYEQYF | TRBV28
CASSLKGAAYEQYF | TRBV28
CASSYSSGRTYEQYF | TRBV3-1
CASSPPSGRKGYGYTF | TRBV18
CASSIGLAGGPILNEQFF | TRBV5-1
CASSSLFLETQYF | TRBV7-6
CASSLALISLRDSGHTEAFF | TRBV12-3/TRBV12-4
CASSLNSPGTQYF | TRBV28
CAISSTGREGSSYEQYF | TRBV10-3